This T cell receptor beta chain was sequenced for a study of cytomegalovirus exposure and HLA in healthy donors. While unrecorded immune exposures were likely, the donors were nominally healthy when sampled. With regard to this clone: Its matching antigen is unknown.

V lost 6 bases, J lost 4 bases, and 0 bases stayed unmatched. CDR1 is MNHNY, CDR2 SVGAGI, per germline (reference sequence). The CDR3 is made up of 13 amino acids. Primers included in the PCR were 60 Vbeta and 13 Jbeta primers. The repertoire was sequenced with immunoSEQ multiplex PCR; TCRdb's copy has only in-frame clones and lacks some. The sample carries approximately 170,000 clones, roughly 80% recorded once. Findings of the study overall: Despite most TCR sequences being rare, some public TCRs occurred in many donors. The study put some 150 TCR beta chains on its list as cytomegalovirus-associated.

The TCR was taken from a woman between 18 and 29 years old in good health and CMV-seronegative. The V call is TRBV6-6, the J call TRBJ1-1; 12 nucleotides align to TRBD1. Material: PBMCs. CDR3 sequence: CASRGQGATEAFF. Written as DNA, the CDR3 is TGTGCCAGCAGGGGACAGGGGGCCACTGAAGCTTTCTTT.